This entry features one TCR beta chain sequence. Researchers ran the PCR with 60 Vbeta and 13 Jbeta primers. Method: immunoSEQ multiplex PCR; TCRdb's copy keeps in-frame clones and lacks some. Of about 160,000 clones in the sample, approximately 80% are singletons; the top ten hold 6.4%. This entry is derived from a study of cytomegalovirus exposure and HLA in healthy donors. Germline V gene lookup returns CDR1 SGHAT and CDR2 FQNNGV. The CDR3 is 17 residues long. The ends lost 5 bases at V and 8 bases at J; junction bases unmatched: 18. This sequence joins TRBV11-2 and TRBJ2-3, with 8 bases identical to TRBD2. This TCR came from a man between 50 and 59 years old in good health and CMV-seropositive. Sequencing was carried out using PBMCs. CDR3 sequence: CASSRRPGLDLAGTQYF. CDR3 nucleotides: TGTGCCAGCAGCCGGCGCCCGGGACTAGACCTAGCGGGTACGCAGTATTTT. The entire variable domain, with the rest obtained from reference TRBV11-2 and TRBJ2-3, is as follows: EAGVAQSPRYKIIEKRQSVAFWCNPISGHATLYWYQQILGQGPKLLIQFQNNGVVDDSQLPKDRFSAERLKGVDSTLKIQPAKLEDSAVYLCASSRRPGLDLAGTQYFGPGTRLTVL.